These 9 T cell receptor beta chains were sequenced from one sample in a study of response to subunit inactivated influenza vaccine. TCRdb re-called the RT-PCR reads with MiXCR, one entry per CDR3 protein. Here the sample spans 860,000 or so distinct CDR3 sequences, less than 25% being singletons. The specimen comprised PBMCs from blood, sampled 5 to 6 days after vaccination. These receptors were taken from a man aged 50 to 60 who received an inactivated influenza vaccine.

V and J are TRBV7-9 and TRBJ2-3; D call uncertain. V dropped 5 bases and J dropped 8 bases, with 14 bases sitting between them. This CDR3 is built from 13 residues. The germline V gene has CDR1 SEHNR and CDR2 FQNEAQ (reference sequence). This CDR3 reads CASSLESWRTQYF. DNA for the CDR3: TGTGCCAGCAGCCTCGAAAGCTGGCGTACGCAGTATTTT.

This chain uses TRBV7-2 with TRBJ2-1; 8 bases are shared with TRBD2. Germline CDR1 SGHTA, CDR2 FQGNSA. There are 15 residues in the CDR3. The junction had 5 bases not matched to a gene; V was cut back by 3 bases and J by 4 bases. In nucleotides, the CDR3 is TGTGCCAGCAGCTTCTCCCGCGGGGGGTACAATGAGCAGTTCTTC. It yields the protein CASSFSRGGYNEQFF.

In nucleotides, the CDR3 is TGTGCCAGCAGTTATGAGGGCAGGAGCGGGAGTTTCCAAGAGACCCAGTACTTC. This gives the protein CASSYEGRSGSFQETQYF. The chain combines TRBV6-5 with TRBJ2-5, with 8 nucleotides matching TRBD2. This CDR3 contains 18 residues. Per the germline V gene, CDR1 is MNHEY and CDR2 is SVGAGI. After removal of 3 bases from V and 1 base from J, the junction contained 13 bases not matched to a gene.

The chain recombines TRBV10-3 with TRBJ2-5; D is ambiguous. Germline V gene lookup returns CDR1 ENHRY and CDR2 SYGVKD. The length of the CDR3 is 12 residues. V lost 4 bases, J lost 0 bases, and 3 bases lay in between. CDR3 sequence: CAISAYQETQYF. The CDR3 bases are TGTGCCATCAGTGCGTACCAAGAGACCCAGTACTTC.

At least ten counts were recorded for this clonotype. The chain is built from TRBV7-2 and TRBJ1-2; maybe TRBD1 (6 bases). Trimming left V 4 bases short and J 3 bases short, with 15 bases between. In germline, CDR1 is SGHTA, CDR2 FQGNSA. The CDR3 has 15 amino acids. The CDR3: CASSSQPGVDYGYTF. Here the CDR3 DNA reads TGTGCCAGCAGCTCGCAGCCAGGGGTCGACTATGGCTACACCTTC.

J is TRBJ2-1 and V is TRBV11-2, with unresolved D. Per the germline V gene, CDR1 is SGHAT and CDR2 is FQNNGV. Trimming stripped 3 bases from V and 9 bases from J, with 6 bases between. The CDR3 sequence is 11 residues long. The DNA for the CDR3 is TGTGCCAGCAGCTTGTCCCTTGAGCAGTTCTTC. Protein sequence: CASSLSLEQFF.

The chain employs TRBV20-1 and TRBJ1-3; D is uncertain. V gave up 1 base and J gave up 5 bases, with 9 bases separating them. CDR1 is DFQATT, CDR2 SNEGSKA, per germline (reference sequence). This CDR3 contains 13 residues. The CDR3 reads CSARAYTRNTIYF. The CDR3 coding sequence is TGCAGTGCTAGAGCTTACACTCGAAACACCATATATTTT.

The J gene is TRBJ2-3, the V gene TRBV7-9, with D perhaps matching TRBD1 or TRBD2 (5 bases each). Deletions cut 4 bases from V and 0 bases from J, with 17 bases between. Looked up from germline, CDR1 is SEHNR and CDR2 is FQNEAQ (reference sequence). The CDR3 is made up of 17 amino acids. The CDR3 loop is CASSSSVLGVSTDTQYF. CDR3 nucleotides: TGTGCCAGCAGCTCCTCTGTCCTGGGGGTGAGCACAGATACGCAGTATTTT.

V gene TRBV20-1 combines with J gene TRBJ2-3; 7 nucleotides line up with TRBD2. The CDR3 is 16 amino acids. V shed 0 bases and J 3 bases; nucleotides not matched to a gene: 9. Germline CDR1 and CDR2: DFQATT and SNEGSKA (reference sequence). The CDR3 protein is CSARDSRGSGTDTQYF. CDR3 nucleotide sequence: TGCAGTGCTAGAGATAGTCGCGGGAGTGGAACAGATACGCAGTATTTT.